A single sample is the source of the 27 T cell receptor beta chains below, sequenced in a study of blood T cell repertoires in COVID-19. Libraries were prepared by immunoSEQ multiplex PCR; TCRdb keeps only in-frame clonotypes and omits some of them. The sample consists of a few hundred thousand clones, around 92% of them appearing once. Source material: PBMCs or T cells enriched from blood (not recorded which). These receptors were obtained from a woman in her 30s who had recovered from COVID-19.

The chain recombines TRBV2 with TRBJ1-1; TRBD1 might be the D (6 bases). CDR3 length: 14 residues. Germline V gene sequence: CDR1 SNHLY, CDR2 FYNNEI. Trimming stripped 7 bases from V and 1 base from J, with 13 bases between. The CDR3 reads CASTVGQRNTEAFF. The CDR3 region has the DNA TGTGCCAGCACCGTTGGACAGAGGAACACTGAAGCTTTCTTT.

This clone was detected only a few times. This chain links TRBV4-3 with TRBJ2-7; a possible D gene is TRBD2 (6 bases). In germline, CDR1 is LGHNA, CDR2 YSLEER. This CDR3 is built from 15 residues. V was clipped by 1 base and J by 4 bases, with 14 bases between them. CDR3 DNA sequence: TGCGCCAGCAGCCAAGGGGGCGGGGTAAAATACGAGCAGTACTTC. This sequence encodes CASSQGGGVKYEQYF.

The chain employs TRBV19 and TRBJ1-5; D gene uncertain. The V end lost 8 bases, the J end lost 9 bases, and 14 bases lay between the germline ends. CDR3 size: 12 residues. Germline V gene sequence: CDR1 LNHDA, CDR2 SQIVND (reference sequence). CDR3: CASSLGEGPQHF. CDR3 sequence (DNA): TGTGCCAGTTCCCTGGGTGAGGGGCCCCAGCATTTT.

The rearrangement uses TRBV19 and TRBJ1-2; weak D call: TRBD1 (5 bases). Trimming left V 6 bases short and J 8 bases short, with 22 bases between. Germline V gives CDR1 LNHDA, CDR2 SQIVND (reference sequence). The CDR3 totals 15 residues. The CDR3 here is CASSPVGGGIGGYTF. CDR3 sequence (DNA): TGTGCCAGTAGCCCCGTTGGCGGGGGGATCGGGGGCTACACCTTC.

The J gene is TRBJ2-1, the V gene TRBV4-2; 13 bases are a match to TRBD2. V dropped 1 base and J dropped 7; count of bases not matched to a gene: 4. CDR3 length: 16 amino acids. Germline values: CDR1 LGHNA, CDR2 YNFKEQ. The CDR3 sequence is CASSQVRTSGRNEQFF. CDR3 bases: TGTGCCAGCAGCCAAGTGCGGACTAGCGGGAGAAATGAGCAGTTCTTC.

The rearrangement links TRBV12-5 to TRBJ1-4; 7 bases fit TRBD1. The germline V gene has CDR1 LGHNT and CDR2 FRNRAP. This CDR3 spans 14 amino acids. The V gene end was trimmed by 6 bases and the J gene end by 6 bases; junction bases not matched to a gene: 7. This CDR3 is CASGQGQLDEKLFF. CDR3 in DNA: TGTGCTAGTGGACAGGGGCAATTGGATGAAAAACTGTTTTTT.

This sequence joins TRBV7-2 and TRBJ1-2; TRBD1 agrees at 9 bases. Germline CDR1 reads SGHTA; CDR2 reads FQGNSA. The CDR3 loop spans 14 amino acids. The V gene end was trimmed by 1 base and the J gene end by 5 bases; junction bases not matched to a gene: 2. CDR3 amino acids: CASSLDGQGYGYTF. The DNA for the CDR3 is TGTGCCAGCAGCTTAGACGGACAGGGGTATGGCTACACCTTC. Full variable domain (remainder filled in from reference TRBV7-2 and TRBJ1-2): GAGVSQSPSNKVTEKGKDVELRCDPISGHTALYWYRQSLGQGLEFLIYFQGNSAPDKSGLPSDRFSAERTGGSVSTLTIQRTQQEDSAVYLCASSLDGQGYGYTFGSGTRLTVV.

The gene calls are TRBV6-6 and TRBJ2-6, with D unclear. Trimming cost V 10 bases and J 0 bases, with 4 bases left between them. Germline lookup yields CDR1 MNHNY and CDR2 SVGAGI (reference sequence). The CDR3 loop spans 12 amino acids. The CDR3 region has the DNA TGTGCCACCTTCTCTGGGGCCAACGTCCTGACTTTC. This sequence encodes CATFSGANVLTF.

This sequence joins TRBV27 and TRBJ1-5; unclear D gene. The germline V gene has CDR1 MNHEY and CDR2 SMNVEV (reference sequence). The CDR3 consists of 13 residues. Trimming took 10 bases from V and 2 from J, leaving 12 bases between them. The CDR3 loop reads CAKDSSGNQPQHF. The CDR3, as DNA: TGTGCCAAGGACTCGAGTGGCAATCAGCCCCAGCATTTT.

The V call is TRBV28, the J call TRBJ1-1; D unresolved. Germline CDR1 and CDR2: MDHEN and SYDVKM. The CDR3 length is 12 residues. V lost 7 bases to trimming and J lost 2 bases, with 8 bases between them. The CDR3 nucleotides are TGTGCCAGCACCTCCGTCAACACTGAAGCTTTCTTT. Encoded protein: CASTSVNTEAFF.

The chain carries TRBV4-1 and TRBJ1-2; 8 positions agree with TRBD1. Trimming cost V 1 base and J 8 bases; bases outside gene matches: 12. Germline loops: CDR1 MGHRA, CDR2 YSYEKL. The CDR3 totals 16 residues. The CDR3 sequence is CASSQGQGARVYGYTF. In DNA, the CDR3 is TGCGCCAGCAGCCAAGGGCAGGGGGCGCGGGTTTACGGCTACACCTTC.

The chain uses TRBV9 and TRBJ1-1; 8 bases agree with TRBD1. CDR1 and CDR2 (germline): SGDLS, YYNGEE. V shed 3 bases, J shed 0 bases, and the junction held 13 bases outside the gene matches. CDR3 length: 18 residues. This CDR3 reads CASSERQGLLGVNTEAFF. In nucleotides, the CDR3 is TGTGCCAGCAGCGAGAGACAGGGGTTGCTGGGGGTGAACACTGAAGCTTTCTTT.

This clone was recorded only once. The chain has TRBV24-1 and TRBJ2-1, with TRBD2 matching 8 bases. Trimming at V came to 4 bases and at J to 8 bases, leaving 12 bases not matched to a gene. Germline V CDR1 and CDR2: KGHDR, SFDVKD. This CDR3 spans 16 amino acids. The CDR3 spells CATSDHKSGSADEQFF. As DNA, the CDR3 is TGTGCCACCAGTGACCACAAAAGCGGGAGTGCCGATGAGCAGTTCTTC.

V is TRBV2 and J is TRBJ2-3; 8 bases line up with TRBD2. V dropped 2 bases and J dropped 2; count of bases not matched to a gene: 6. This CDR3 is built from 16 residues. Germline loops: CDR1 SNHLY, CDR2 FYNNEI. The chain's CDR3 is CASSESLAGFTDTQYF. DNA of the CDR3: TGTGCCAGCAGTGAATCTTTAGCGGGGTTCACAGATACGCAGTATTTT.

This clone was found once. The rearrangement uses TRBV21-1 and TRBJ2-1; the table's D call, TRBD2, was not checked against the DNA. TRBV21-1 is labeled a pseudogene. The CDR3 length is 16 residues. The chain's CDR3 is CASSKATAGAHNEQFF. In nucleotides, the CDR3 is TGTGCCAGCAGCAAAGCAACAGCGGGAGCCCACAATGAGCAGTTCTTC.

The V gene is TRBV2, the J gene TRBJ2-3, with 10 bases matching TRBD2. V dropped 0 bases and J dropped 3; count of bases not matched to a gene: 6. This CDR3 has 17 amino acids. The germline V gene has CDR1 SNHLY and CDR2 FYNNEI. The CDR3 DNA is TGTGCCAGCAGTGAAGCCCCGACTAGCGGGTCTACAGATACGCAGTATTTT. Its protein product is CASSEAPTSGSTDTQYF.

The V and J genes are TRBV5-1 and TRBJ2-1, with 14 bases matching TRBD2. Germline V CDR1 and CDR2: SGHRS, YFSETQ. This CDR3 comprises 17 residues. V lost 2 bases, J lost 7 bases, and 8 bases stayed unmatched. The CDR3 nucleotides are TGCGCCAGCAGCTTCGGGACTAGCGGGAGAGTATATAATGAGCAGTTCTTC. Encoded protein: CASSFGTSGRVYNEQFF.

The chain uses TRBV12-5 and TRBJ1-5; D is undetermined. This CDR3 contains 12 residues. The germline V and J ends were trimmed by 6 bases and 7 bases, with 10 bases remaining between them. The V gene's germline CDR1 is LGHNT and CDR2 FRNRAP. CDR3 sequence (DNA): TGTGCTAGTGGAGTCGACATCCAGCCCCAGCATTTT. It codes for CASGVDIQPQHF.

The CDR3 here is CAWGPAAAFF. The CDR3 DNA follows: TGTGCCTGGGGTCCCGCGGCGGCTTTCTTT. This chain links TRBV30 with TRBJ1-1; D gene ambiguous. Germline CDR1 GTSNPN, CDR2 SVGIG (reference sequence). Trimming removed 5 bases at V and 11 bases at J, with 12 bases between. This CDR3 contains 10 residues. Variable domain in full (rest from reference TRBV30 and TRBJ1-1): SQTIHQWPATLVQPVGSPLSLECTVEGTSNPNLYWYRQAAGRGLQLLFYSVGIGQISSEVPQNLSASRPQDRQFILSSKKLLLSDSGFYLCAWGPAAAFFGQGTRLTVV.

Worth noting for this clone: The identical CDR3 is also encoded by other nucleotide sequences in the sample. The CDR3 sequence is CASSHGGTEAFF. The DNA for the CDR3 is TGTGCCAGCAGCCACGGGGGAACTGAAGCTTTCTTT. The chain carries TRBV3-1 (or the pseudogene TRBV3-2) and TRBJ1-1, with a weak D call TRBD1 (5 bases). Germline-derived CDR1 and CDR2 are LGHDT and YNNKEL (reference sequence). Between the trimmed V and J ends, which lost 3 bases and 5 bases, there was a span of 7 bases. The CDR3 has 12 residues.

V is TRBV6-1 and J is TRBJ2-3, with 12 bases identical to TRBD2. CDR1 is MNHNS, CDR2 SASEGT, per germline. The trim removed 2 bases at V and 2 bases at J, leaving 2 bases unmatched. There are 16 residues in the CDR3. This CDR3 reads CASSERTSGVTDTQYF. The CDR3 DNA is TGTGCCAGCAGTGAACGGACTAGCGGGGTCACAGATACGCAGTATTTT.

The rearrangement joins TRBV7-2 to TRBJ1-5; D remains unclear. The CDR3 has 14 amino acids. Germline V CDR1 and CDR2: SGHTA, FQGNSA. V lost 4 bases and J 3 bases, leaving 10 bases between the germline ends. In DNA form, the CDR3 reads TGTGCCAGCAGCTCAGGCATACCCAATCAGCCCCAGCATTTT. As protein: CASSSGIPNQPQHF.

The chain carries TRBV6-5 and TRBJ2-1; perhaps TRBD1 as D (5 bases). Germline CDR1 is MNHEY and CDR2 is SVGAGI. Trimming removed 3 bases from V and 4 bases from J, with 10 bases in between. This CDR3 region has 14 residues. The DNA of the CDR3 is TGTGCCAGCAGTTATCTCAGGACATACAATGAGCAGTTCTTC. It is translated as CASSYLRTYNEQFF.

This clone was found a few times. This chain uses TRBV6-2 or TRBV6-3 with TRBJ2-5, with D unclear. The CDR3 consists of 11 residues. V was pared by 4 bases and J by 4 bases, with 4 bases between. Germline CDR1 MNHEY, CDR2 SVGEGT. The CDR3 here is CASSSGETQYF. CDR3 nucleotides: TGTGCCAGCAGTTCGGGAGAGACCCAGTACTTC.

The rearrangement uses TRBV7-6 and TRBJ2-7; maybe TRBD1 (6 bases). The V end lost 5 bases, the J end lost 3 bases, and 17 bases lay between the germline ends. The CDR3 consists of 15 residues. Germline loops: CDR1 SGHVS, CDR2 FNYEAQ. The CDR3, as DNA: TGTGCCAGCAGCCCCCAACAGGGCCCGCTCTACGAGCAGTACTTC. Its translation is CASSPQQGPLYEQYF.

The chain carries TRBV11-2 and TRBJ2-5, with D tentatively TRBD2 (6 bases). The length of the CDR3 is 12 residues. The V and J ends lost 3 bases and 5 bases respectively, with 7 bases between them. Germline V gene sequence: CDR1 SGHAT, CDR2 FQNNGV. DNA of the CDR3: TGTGCCAGCAGCTTTGGAGGGGAGACCCAGTACTTC. Residues: CASSFGGETQYF.

The rearrangement uses TRBV5-4 and TRBJ2-3; the match to TRBD1 covers 8 bases. The CDR3 runs to 15 residues. From germline, CDR1 is SGHNT and CDR2 YYREEE (reference sequence). Unmatched junction bases numbered 9, after V lost 3 bases and J lost 6 bases. The CDR3 DNA reads TGTGCCAGCAGCTCCCGCACAGGGGGATGGGATACGCAGTATTTT. Translating gives CASSSRTGGWDTQYF.